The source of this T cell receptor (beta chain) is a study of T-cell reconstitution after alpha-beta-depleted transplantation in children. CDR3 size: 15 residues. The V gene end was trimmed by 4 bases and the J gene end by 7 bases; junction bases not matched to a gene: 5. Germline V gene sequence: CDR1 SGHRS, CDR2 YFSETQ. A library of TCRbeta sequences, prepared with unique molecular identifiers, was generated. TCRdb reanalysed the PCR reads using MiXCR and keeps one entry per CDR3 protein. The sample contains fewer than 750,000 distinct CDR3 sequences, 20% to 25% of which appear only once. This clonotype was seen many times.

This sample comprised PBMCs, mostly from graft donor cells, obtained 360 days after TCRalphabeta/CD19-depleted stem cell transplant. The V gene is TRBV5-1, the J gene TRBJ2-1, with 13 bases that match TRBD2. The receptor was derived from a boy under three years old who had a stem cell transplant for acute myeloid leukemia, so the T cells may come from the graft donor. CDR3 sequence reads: CASSPGTSGENEQFF. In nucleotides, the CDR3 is TGCGCCAGCAGCCCTGGGACTAGCGGGGAGAATGAGCAGTTCTTC.